In this sample, the clone carrying this T cell receptor beta chain turned up a few times. With TRAV- and TRBV-specific primers, first-strand cDNA was made, covering the alpha and beta chains. It was with a constant-region primer and a V-primer adapter that TCRs were amplified over around 20 PCR cycles. TCRdb independently ran MiXCR on the reads; one entry per CDR3 protein. In the table there are tens of thousands of distinct CDR3 sequences, 26% of which are singletons. Time point denoted: before trial treatment. This specimen belongs to a study of low-dose radiotherapy and immunotherapy resistance in tumors. The receptor's source is a male donor with rectosigmoid adenocarcinoma. Sequencing used PBMCs, obtained before treatment.

This CDR3 reads CASSLQGTGELFF. The CDR3 bases are TGTGCCAGCAGTTTACAGGGAACCGGGGAGCTGTTTTTT. The chain combines TRBV12-3 or TRBV12-4 with TRBJ2-2; D may be TRBD1 (5 bases). CDR3 length: 13 amino acids. Trimming took 2 bases from V and 5 from J, leaving 6 bases between them.